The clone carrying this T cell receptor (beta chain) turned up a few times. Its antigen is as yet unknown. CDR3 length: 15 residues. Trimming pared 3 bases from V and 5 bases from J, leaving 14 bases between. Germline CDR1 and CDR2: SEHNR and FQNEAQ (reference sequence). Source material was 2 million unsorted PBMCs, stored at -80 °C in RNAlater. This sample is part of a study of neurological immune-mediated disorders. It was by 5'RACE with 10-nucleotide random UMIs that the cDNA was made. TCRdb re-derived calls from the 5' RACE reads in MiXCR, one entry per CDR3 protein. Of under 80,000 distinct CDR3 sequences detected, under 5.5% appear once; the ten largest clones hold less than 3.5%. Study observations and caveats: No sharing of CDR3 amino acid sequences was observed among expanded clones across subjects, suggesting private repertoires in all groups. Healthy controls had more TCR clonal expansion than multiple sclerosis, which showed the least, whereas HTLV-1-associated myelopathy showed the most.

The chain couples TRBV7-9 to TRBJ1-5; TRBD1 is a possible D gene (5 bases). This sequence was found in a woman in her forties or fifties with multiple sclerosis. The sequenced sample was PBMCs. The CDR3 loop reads CASSFGGVEYQPQHF. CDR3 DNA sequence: TGTGCCAGCAGCTTCGGGGGGGTGGAGTATCAGCCCCAGCATTTT.